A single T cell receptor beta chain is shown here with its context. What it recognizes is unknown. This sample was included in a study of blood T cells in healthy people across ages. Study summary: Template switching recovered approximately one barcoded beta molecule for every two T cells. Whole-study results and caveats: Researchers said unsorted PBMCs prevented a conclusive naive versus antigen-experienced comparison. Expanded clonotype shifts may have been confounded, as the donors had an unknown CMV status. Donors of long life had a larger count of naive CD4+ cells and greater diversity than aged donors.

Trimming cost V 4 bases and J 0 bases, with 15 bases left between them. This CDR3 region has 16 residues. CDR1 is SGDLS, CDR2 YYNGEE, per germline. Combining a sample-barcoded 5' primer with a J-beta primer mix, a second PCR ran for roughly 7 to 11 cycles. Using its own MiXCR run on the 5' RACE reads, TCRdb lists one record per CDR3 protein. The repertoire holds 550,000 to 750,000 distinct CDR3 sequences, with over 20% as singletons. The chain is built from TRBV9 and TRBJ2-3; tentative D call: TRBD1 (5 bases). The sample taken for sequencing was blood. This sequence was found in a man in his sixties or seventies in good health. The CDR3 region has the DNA TGTGCCAGCAGCCAGGATGGGGCAGCTAGCACAGATACGCAGTATTTT. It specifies CASSQDGAASTDTQYF.